Each of the 24 T cell receptor beta chains below was sequenced from the same sample in a study of CD8+ T cells in alopecia areata listed by TCRdb under 2018. The label giving this sample's time point can be read as: roughly 24 weeks on oral tofacitinib. The treatment or condition label of this sample denotes: oral pan-JAK inhibitor, 5-10 mg twice daily. Library method: the immunoSEQ multiplex PCR assay. RNA was extracted from all samples and reverse transcribed into cDNA, which served as template for TCR sequencing. TCRdb limited this immuneACCESS table to in-frame rearrangements with V and J called. A share of clones is missing; checked studies link under half to unresolved V genes, and the rest is unexplained. The sample yields 100,000 to 130,000 clones; over 80% were counted once. In total, the top ten clones hold around a quarter of the sample. This specimen consisted of CD8+ T cells sorted from blood, obtained at week 24, from a patient treated with tofacitinib. The receptor source for this set is a human donor with alopecia areata.

The J gene is TRBJ1-1, the V gene TRBV6-5; no definite D call. Germline V CDR1 and CDR2: MNHEY, SVGAGI. V was trimmed by 7 bases and J by 9 bases, leaving 12 bases between them. The CDR3 totals 11 residues. The CDR3 DNA is TGTGCCAGCACTCAGTCCGGGAAAGCTTTCTTT. Its translation: CASTQSGKAFF.

V gene TRBV15 combines with J gene TRBJ2-7; tentative D call: TRBD2 (7 bases). V was shortened by 0 bases and J by 1 base, with 10 bases between the two germline ends. CDR1 and CDR2 from the germline V gene are LNHNV and YYDKDF (reference sequence). The CDR3 has 15 amino acids. The CDR3, as DNA: TGTGCCACCAGCAGAGAGCGGGGGCAATCCTACGAGCAGTACTTC. It encodes CATSRERGQSYEQYF. The whole variable domain, filled in from reference TRBV15 and TRBJ2-7, reads DAMVIQNPRYQVTQFGKPVTLSCSQTLNHNVMYWYQQKSSQAPKLLFHYYDKDFNNEADTPDNFQSRRPNTSFCFLDIRSPGLGDTAMYLCATSRERGQSYEQYFGPGTRLTVT.

The genes are TRBV6-5 and TRBJ2-7; possible D gene TRBD2, 6 bases. Germline CDR1 reads MNHEY; CDR2 reads SVGAGI. The CDR3 loop spans 15 amino acids. With 3 bases removed from V and 2 bases from J, the gap between germline ends came to 14 bases. The CDR3 nucleotides are TGTGCCAGCAGTTATTACGGGGGTAGGACCTACGAGCAGTACTTC. This translates into CASSYYGGRTYEQYF.

V gene TRBV6-5 combines with J gene TRBJ1-1, with 7 bases that match TRBD1. CDR3 length: 15 residues. Germline trimming cut 0 bases from V and 4 bases from J; bases unmatched to any gene: 5. Germline V gene data show CDR1 as MNHEY and CDR2 as SVGAGI. CDR3 bases: TGTGCCAGCAGTTACTCTCAAGGGGGCCTCACTGAAGCTTTCTTT. Protein product: CASSYSQGGLTEAFF.

This rearrangement joins TRBV11-2 to TRBJ2-3; D could derive from TRBD1 or TRBD2 (6 bases each). The CDR3 consists of 14 residues. The V end lost 5 bases, the J end lost 4 bases, and 13 bases lay between the germline ends. CDR1 and CDR2 from the germline V gene are SGHAT and FQNNGV. CDR3 sequence: CASSLTGGADTQYF. The CDR3 DNA is TGTGCCAGCAGCCTGACAGGAGGGGCAGATACGCAGTATTTT.

This chain joins TRBV7-9 and TRBJ2-7; D is unclear. Trimming removed 2 bases from V and 6 bases from J, with 8 bases in between. The length of the CDR3 is 12 residues. Germline CDR1 SEHNR, CDR2 FQNEAQ (reference sequence). CDR3 residues: CASSLFVSEQYF. The CDR3, as DNA: TGTGCCAGCAGCTTATTCGTATCCGAGCAGTACTTC.

The rearrangement uses TRBV5-1 and TRBJ1-1; D perhaps matches TRBD1 (5 bases). The CDR3 runs 13 residues. Germline V lookup: CDR1 SGHRS, CDR2 YFSETQ. With 2 bases removed from V and 5 bases from J, the gap between germline ends came to 10 bases. The CDR3 DNA is TGCGCCAGCAGCTTCGCCGGGGGAACTGAAGCTTTCTTT. Protein: CASSFAGGTEAFF.

V gene TRBV27 combines with J gene TRBJ1-2; perhaps TRBD1 as D (5 bases). CDR3 length: 13 residues. Per germline, CDR1 MNHEY and CDR2 SMNVEV (reference sequence). Trimming removed 4 bases from V and 6 bases from J, with 12 bases in between. The CDR3 bases are TGTGCCAGCAGTTCCCGACAGAACGATGGCTACACCTTC. This encodes CASSSRQNDGYTF.

This chain joins TRBV30 and TRBJ2-2, with TRBD1 matching 11 bases. V was clipped by 4 bases and J by 7 bases; unmatched bases: 11. The V gene's germline CDR1 is GTSNPN and CDR2 SVGIG (reference sequence). The CDR3 has 16 residues. DNA of the CDR3: TGTGCCTGGATCCCCGGACAGGGGGCGCGGGTCGGGGAGCTGTTTTTT. Its translation: CAWIPGQGARVGELFF.

V gene TRBV11-3 combines with J gene TRBJ2-5; 7 positions agree with TRBD1. V shed 5 bases and J 0 bases; nucleotides not matched to a gene: 6. Germline lookup yields CDR1 SGHNT and CDR2 YENEEA. This CDR3 is 15 amino acids long. The CDR3 sequence is CASSRRGTDQETQYF. In DNA form, the CDR3 reads TGTGCCAGCAGCCGTCGTGGGACAGACCAAGAGACCCAGTACTTC.

V gene TRBV6-4 combines with J gene TRBJ1-1, with D hard to call. V lost 5 bases and J lost 4, with 11 bases in between. The CDR3 is 13 residues long. Germline V gene lookup returns CDR1 MRHNA and CDR2 SNTAGT. CDR3 nucleotides: TGTGCCAGCAGTTACGGGGTGGGCACTGAAGCTTTCTTT. Protein: CASSYGVGTEAFF.

The chain combines TRBV6-5 with TRBJ1-1; D remains unclear. Trimming stripped 3 bases from V and 7 bases from J, with 12 bases between. Germline CDR1 MNHEY, CDR2 SVGAGI. CDR3 length: 13 residues. This chain's CDR3 is CASSYPLKGEAFF. CDR3 coding DNA: TGTGCCAGCAGTTATCCACTGAAGGGTGAAGCTTTCTTT.

This chain uses TRBV19 with TRBJ2-5; TRBD1 or TRBD2 may be the D gene (5 bases each). V shed 3 bases and J shed 5 bases, with 13 bases lying between them. Germline CDR1 LNHDA, CDR2 SQIVND (reference sequence). The CDR3 is made up of 14 amino acids. CDR3 coding DNA: TGTGCCAGTAGTATGCCCAGCGAGGGGGAGACCCAGTACTTC. Protein: CASSMPSEGETQYF. The complete variable domain, with remaining parts taken from reference TRBV19 and TRBJ2-5, reads DGGITQSPKYLFRKEGQNVTLSCEQNLNHDAMYWYRQDPGQGLRLIYYSQIVNDFQKGDIAEGYSVSREKKESFPLTVTSAQKNPTAFYLCASSMPSEGETQYFGPGTRLLVL.

The CDR3: CSVDLAMRLAGVNEQFF. The CDR3 DNA sequence: TGCAGCGTTGATCTTGCTATGCGACTAGCAGGGGTCAATGAGCAGTTCTTC. The chain is built from TRBV29-1 and TRBJ2-1; a possible D gene is TRBD2 (7 bases). V gave up 3 bases and J gave up 6 bases, with 24 bases separating them. The CDR3 totals 17 residues. Germline V gene lookup returns CDR1 SQVTM and CDR2 ANQGSEA.

The CDR3: CASSLEGGSNYEQYF. In DNA form, the CDR3 reads TGTGCCAGCAGCTTAGAGGGTGGGTCGAACTACGAGCAGTACTTC. V and J are TRBV7-9 and TRBJ2-7; no clear D gene. Germline-derived CDR1 and CDR2 are SEHNR and FQNEAQ (reference sequence). CDR3 length equals 15 residues. Trimming took off 1 base at V and 3 bases at J, with 13 bases between the two ends.

The chain has TRBV7-6 and TRBJ2-7; a weak D match, TRBD2 (6 bases). CDR3 length equals 15 residues. Germline V gives CDR1 SGHVS, CDR2 FNYEAQ. V was pared by 5 bases and J by 2 bases, with 16 bases between. Written as DNA, the CDR3 is TGTGCCAGCAGCACCCCGGCGGGGCCCACCTACGAGCAGTACTTC. Protein: CASSTPAGPTYEQYF. Full variable domain (outside the CDR3, taken from reference TRBV7-6 and TRBJ2-7): GAGVSQSPRYKVTKRGQDVALRCDPISGHVSLYWYRQALGQGPEFLTYFNYEAQQDKSGLPNDRFSAERPEGSISTLTIQRTEQRDSAMYRCASSTPAGPTYEQYFGPGTRLTVT.

V is TRBV11-2 and J is TRBJ2-7; possible D gene TRBD1, 5 bases. The CDR3 totals 15 residues. V lost 0 bases, J lost 5 bases, and 14 bases lay in between. Germline assignment: CDR1 SGHAT and CDR2 FQNNGV. Here the CDR3 DNA reads TGTGCCAGCAGCTTAGATTACGGCAGGGCCCACGAGCAGTACTTC. Translation: CASSLDYGRAHEQYF.

The chain has TRBV5-1 and TRBJ2-3, with unresolved D. The CDR3 length is 12 residues. Trimming cost V 3 bases and J 6 bases, with 8 bases left between them. The germline V gene has CDR1 SGHRS and CDR2 YFSETQ. The CDR3: CASSYDPDTQYF. CDR3 DNA: TGCGCCAGCAGCTACGACCCTGATACGCAGTATTTT.

This chain uses TRBV4-3 with TRBJ1-2; 7 nucleotides line up with TRBD1. This CDR3 contains 15 residues. The germline V gene has CDR1 LGHNA and CDR2 YSLEER. V was pared by 0 bases and J by 5 bases, with 6 bases of the junction left unmatched. The CDR3 DNA follows: TGCGCCAGCAGCCAAGATGACAGGGCTCTTTATGGCTACACCTTC. Translated: CASSQDDRALYGYTF.

V gene TRBV5-1 combines with J gene TRBJ2-3, with D tentatively TRBD1 (6 bases). Trimming removed 4 bases from V and 0 bases from J, with 15 bases in between. Germline CDR1 is SGHRS and CDR2 is YFSETQ. The length of the CDR3 is 16 residues. Here the CDR3 reads CASSGLTGSSTDTQYF. The CDR3 DNA is TGCGCCAGCAGCGGTTTGACAGGATCTAGCACAGATACGCAGTATTTT.

CDR3 sequence: CASSEAGLAVLGNEQFF. The CDR3 DNA reads TGTGCCAGCAGTGAAGCTGGCCTAGCGGTTTTGGGGAATGAGCAGTTCTTC. The chain joins TRBV6-1 to TRBJ2-1; 7 nucleotides agree with TRBD2. CDR1 is MNHNS, CDR2 SASEGT, per germline. The CDR3 consists of 17 residues. V lost 0 bases and J lost 7; bases outside the gene matches: 12.

The chain employs TRBV27 and TRBJ2-7; D is uncertain. From germline, CDR1 is MNHEY and CDR2 SMNVEV (reference sequence). This CDR3 has 14 residues. V lost 5 bases, J lost 3 bases, and 14 bases lay in between. The CDR3 sequence: CASSPRASYYEQYF. The DNA of the CDR3 is TGTGCCAGCAGTCCTCGAGCCTCATACTACGAGCAGTACTTC.

The rearrangement uses TRBV7-6 and TRBJ2-5; D might be TRBD2 (6 bases). Germline CDR1 reads SGHVS; CDR2 reads FNYEAQ. V lost 4 bases and J 5 bases, leaving 17 bases between the germline ends. This CDR3 spans 15 amino acids. CDR3 nucleotide sequence: TGTGCCAGCAGCTCCCAGCGGGTCCCGTCGGAGACCCAGTACTTC. Its protein is CASSSQRVPSETQYF.

This rearrangement joins TRBV6-1 to TRBJ2-3; 15 nucleotides agree with TRBD2. The CDR3 runs to 16 residues. Looked up from germline, CDR1 is MNHNS and CDR2 is SASEGT. The ends lost 2 bases at V and 5 bases at J; junction bases unmatched: 2. The CDR3 sequence is CASSEWTSGGGDTQYF. The CDR3 coding sequence is TGTGCCAGCAGTGAATGGACTAGCGGGGGGGGAGATACGCAGTATTTT.